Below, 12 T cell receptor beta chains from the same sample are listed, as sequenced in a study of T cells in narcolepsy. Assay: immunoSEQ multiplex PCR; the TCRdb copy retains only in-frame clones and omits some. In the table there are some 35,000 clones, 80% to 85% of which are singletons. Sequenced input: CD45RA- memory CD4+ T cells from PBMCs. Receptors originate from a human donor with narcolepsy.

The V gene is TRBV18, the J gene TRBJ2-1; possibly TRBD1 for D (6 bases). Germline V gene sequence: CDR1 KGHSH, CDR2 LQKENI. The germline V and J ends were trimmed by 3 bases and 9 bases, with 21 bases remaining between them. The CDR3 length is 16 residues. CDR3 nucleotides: TGTGCCAGCTCACCGTACACTAACAGGGCCGGCAGTGAGCAGTTCTTC. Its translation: CASSPYTNRAGSEQFF.

The CDR3 reads CASSQDRTGGYEQYF. In DNA form, the CDR3 reads TGCGCCAGCAGCCAAGATAGGACAGGGGGATACGAGCAGTACTTC. This chain links TRBV4-3 with TRBJ2-7, with 10 positions matching TRBD1. With 0 bases clipped from V and 4 bases from J, the junction kept 3 bases outside the gene matches. The CDR3 consists of 15 residues. Germline V gene sequence: CDR1 LGHNA, CDR2 YSLEER.

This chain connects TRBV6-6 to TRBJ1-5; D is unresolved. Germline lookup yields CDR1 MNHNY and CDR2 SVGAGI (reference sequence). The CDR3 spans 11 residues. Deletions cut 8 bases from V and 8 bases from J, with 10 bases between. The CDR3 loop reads CASQKKEPQHF. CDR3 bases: TGTGCCAGCCAAAAGAAGGAGCCCCAGCATTTT.

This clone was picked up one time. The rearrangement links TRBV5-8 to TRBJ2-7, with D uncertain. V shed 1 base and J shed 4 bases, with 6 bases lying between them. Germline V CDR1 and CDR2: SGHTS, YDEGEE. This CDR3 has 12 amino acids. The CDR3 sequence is CASSLTGYEQYF. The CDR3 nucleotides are TGTGCCAGCAGCTTGACTGGGTACGAGCAGTACTTC. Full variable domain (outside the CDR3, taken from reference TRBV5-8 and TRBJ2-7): EAGVTQSPTHLIKTRGQQATLRCSPISGHTSVYWYQQALGLGLQFLLWYDEGEERNRGNFPPRFSGRQFPNYSSELNVNALELEDSALYLCASSLTGYEQYFGPGTRLTVT.

The CDR3 spells CASSLDHWNTEAFF. In nucleotides, the CDR3 is TGTGCCAGCAGCTTAGATCACTGGAACACTGAAGCTTTCTTT. V usage is TRBV11-2 and J usage is TRBJ1-1; D remains unclear. Germline lookup yields CDR1 SGHAT and CDR2 FQNNGV. This CDR3 spans 14 amino acids. Between the trimmed V and J ends, which lost 0 bases and 1 base, there was a span of 6 bases.

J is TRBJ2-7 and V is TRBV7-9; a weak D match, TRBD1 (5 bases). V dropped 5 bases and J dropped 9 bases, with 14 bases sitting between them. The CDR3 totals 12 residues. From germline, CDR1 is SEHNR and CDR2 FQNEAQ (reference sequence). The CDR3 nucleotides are TGTGCCAGCAGCCACTCCCAGGGTGGGCAGTACTTC. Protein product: CASSHSQGGQYF.

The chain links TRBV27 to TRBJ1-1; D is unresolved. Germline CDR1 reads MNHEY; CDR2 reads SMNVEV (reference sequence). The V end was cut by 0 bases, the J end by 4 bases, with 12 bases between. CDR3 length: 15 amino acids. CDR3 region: CASSLSSAEGTEAFF. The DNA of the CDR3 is TGTGCCAGCAGTTTATCGTCGGCAGAGGGCACTGAAGCTTTCTTT.

CDR3 in DNA: TGTGCCAGCAGAAGTGGCTCTGGACAGGATTACGAGCAGTACTTC. Translation gives CASRSGSGQDYEQYF. This chain joins TRBV28 and TRBJ2-7, with 7 bases that match TRBD1. V lost 6 bases to trimming and J lost 4 bases; unmatched junction nucleotides: 12. The CDR3 contains 15 residues. CDR1 and CDR2 from the germline V gene are MDHEN and SYDVKM.

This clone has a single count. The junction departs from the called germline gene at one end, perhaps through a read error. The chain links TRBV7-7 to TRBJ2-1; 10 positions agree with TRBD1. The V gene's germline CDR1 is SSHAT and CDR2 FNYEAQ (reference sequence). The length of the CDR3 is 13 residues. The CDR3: CASSLGRQGAKFF. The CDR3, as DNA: TGTGCTAGCAGCTTGGGGCGACAGGGGGCGAAGTTCTTC.

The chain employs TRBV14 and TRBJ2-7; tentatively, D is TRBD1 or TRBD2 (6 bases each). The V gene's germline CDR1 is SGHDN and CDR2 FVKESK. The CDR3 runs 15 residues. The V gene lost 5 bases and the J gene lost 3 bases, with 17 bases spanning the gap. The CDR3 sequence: CASSGRWGAGYEQYF. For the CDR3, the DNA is TGTGCCAGCAGCGGGCGGTGGGGGGCAGGCTACGAGCAGTACTTC.

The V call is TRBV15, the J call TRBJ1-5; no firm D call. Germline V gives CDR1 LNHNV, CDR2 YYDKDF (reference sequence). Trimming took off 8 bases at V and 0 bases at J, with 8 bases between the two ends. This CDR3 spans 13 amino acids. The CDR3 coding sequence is TGTGCCACCCGACGGGATAGCAATCAGCCCCAGCATTTT. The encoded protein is CATRRDSNQPQHF.

CDR3 region: CASSLGYAAKLFF. In DNA form, the CDR3 reads TGTGCCAGCAGCTTAGGGTACGCGGCGAAACTGTTTTTT. The gene calls are TRBV11-3 and TRBJ1-4, with D unresolved. Germline assignment: CDR1 SGHNT and CDR2 YENEEA. The ends were cut back, 1 base at V and 11 bases at J, with 11 bases in the middle. CDR3 size: 13 residues.